These 6 T cell receptor beta chains originate from one sample sequenced in a study of blood T cell repertoires in COVID-19 (dated by TCRdb to about 2020). The library was produced with the immunoSEQ multiplex PCR assay. The table comes from immuneACCESS by way of TCRdb, which keeps in-frame sequences with V and J called. Part of the clones is missing from these tables; in studies checked, under half for an unresolved V gene and the rest for unknown reasons. In all, the sample holds approximately 110,000 clones, and approximately 81% of those were seen once. The ten top clones hold under 40% of the sample. The sequenced sample was peripheral blood. All receptors derive from a man at least 80 years old with acute or convalescent COVID-19.

The V call is TRBV7-6, the J call TRBJ1-1; a possible D gene is TRBD1 (6 bases). Germline V lookup: CDR1 SGHVS, CDR2 FNYEAQ. CDR3 length: 14 residues. V was shortened by 6 bases and J by 4 bases, with 15 bases between the two germline ends. Here the CDR3 DNA reads TGTGCCAGCAGGCAACAGGGCGGTGGCACTGAAGCTTTCTTT. This gives the protein CASRQQGGGTEAFF.

The table lists this clone with a few counts. The J gene is TRBJ1-1, the V gene TRBV21-1; TRBD1 reflects the table's D call only, with no check against the DNA. TRBV21-1 is annotated as a pseudogene. CDR3 size: 16 residues. The CDR3 DNA reads TGTGCCAGCAGCAAAATGGAAGGACAGGAGGAGACTGAAGCTTTCTTT. It is translated as CASSKMEGQEETEAFF.

The chain couples TRBV5-1 to TRBJ1-1, with TRBD1 identical over 9 bases. Per germline, CDR1 SGHRS and CDR2 YFSETQ. Trimming at V came to 4 bases and at J to 4 bases, leaving 8 bases not matched to a gene. The CDR3 runs to 15 residues. This chain's CDR3 is CASSPRTGVSTEAFF. The CDR3 bases are TGCGCCAGCAGCCCAAGGACAGGGGTGAGCACTGAAGCTTTCTTT. The entire variable domain, with the rest obtained from reference TRBV5-1 and TRBJ1-1, is as follows: KAGVTQTPRYLIKTRGQQVTLSCSPISGHRSVSWYQQTPGQGLQFLFEYFSETQRNKGNFPGRFSGRQFSNSRSEMNVSTLELGDSALYLCASSPRTGVSTEAFFGQGTRLTVV.

The chain joins TRBV6-5 to TRBJ2-5; weak D call: TRBD2 (5 bases). Trimming pared 6 bases from V and 5 bases from J, leaving 16 bases between. The CDR3 is made up of 14 amino acids. CDR1 and CDR2 from the germline V gene are MNHEY and SVGAGI. The CDR3 region is CASRGLRGWETQYF. Written as DNA, the CDR3 is TGTGCCAGCAGGGGCCTTCGAGGGTGGGAGACCCAGTACTTC.

The chain has TRBV7-3 and TRBJ2-3; a possible D gene is TRBD2 (6 bases). The V gene lost 2 bases and the J gene lost 2 bases, with 8 bases spanning the gap. Germline assignment: CDR1 SGHTA and CDR2 FQGTGA. CDR3 length equals 14 residues. Here the CDR3 DNA reads TGTGCCAGCAGCTTAGCGGGGCCCACAGATACGCAGTATTTT. The encoded protein is CASSLAGPTDTQYF. The variable domain in full, completed from reference TRBV7-3 and TRBJ2-3, reads GAGVSQTPSNKVTEKGKYVELRCDPISGHTALYWYRQSLGQGPEFLIYFQGTGAADDSGLPNDRFFAVRPEGSVSTLKIQRTERGDSAVYLCASSLAGPTDTQYFGPGTRLTVL.

The CDR3 DNA reads as TGTGCCAGCAGTTTTCCGACAGGGCCAAACACTGAAGCTTTCTTT. Translation gives CASSFPTGPNTEAFF. V and J are TRBV28 and TRBJ1-1, with TRBD1 matching over 7 bases. The CDR3 consists of 15 residues. Germline CDR1 and CDR2: MDHEN and SYDVKM. Trimming took 3 bases from V and 2 from J; bases not matched to a gene: 6.